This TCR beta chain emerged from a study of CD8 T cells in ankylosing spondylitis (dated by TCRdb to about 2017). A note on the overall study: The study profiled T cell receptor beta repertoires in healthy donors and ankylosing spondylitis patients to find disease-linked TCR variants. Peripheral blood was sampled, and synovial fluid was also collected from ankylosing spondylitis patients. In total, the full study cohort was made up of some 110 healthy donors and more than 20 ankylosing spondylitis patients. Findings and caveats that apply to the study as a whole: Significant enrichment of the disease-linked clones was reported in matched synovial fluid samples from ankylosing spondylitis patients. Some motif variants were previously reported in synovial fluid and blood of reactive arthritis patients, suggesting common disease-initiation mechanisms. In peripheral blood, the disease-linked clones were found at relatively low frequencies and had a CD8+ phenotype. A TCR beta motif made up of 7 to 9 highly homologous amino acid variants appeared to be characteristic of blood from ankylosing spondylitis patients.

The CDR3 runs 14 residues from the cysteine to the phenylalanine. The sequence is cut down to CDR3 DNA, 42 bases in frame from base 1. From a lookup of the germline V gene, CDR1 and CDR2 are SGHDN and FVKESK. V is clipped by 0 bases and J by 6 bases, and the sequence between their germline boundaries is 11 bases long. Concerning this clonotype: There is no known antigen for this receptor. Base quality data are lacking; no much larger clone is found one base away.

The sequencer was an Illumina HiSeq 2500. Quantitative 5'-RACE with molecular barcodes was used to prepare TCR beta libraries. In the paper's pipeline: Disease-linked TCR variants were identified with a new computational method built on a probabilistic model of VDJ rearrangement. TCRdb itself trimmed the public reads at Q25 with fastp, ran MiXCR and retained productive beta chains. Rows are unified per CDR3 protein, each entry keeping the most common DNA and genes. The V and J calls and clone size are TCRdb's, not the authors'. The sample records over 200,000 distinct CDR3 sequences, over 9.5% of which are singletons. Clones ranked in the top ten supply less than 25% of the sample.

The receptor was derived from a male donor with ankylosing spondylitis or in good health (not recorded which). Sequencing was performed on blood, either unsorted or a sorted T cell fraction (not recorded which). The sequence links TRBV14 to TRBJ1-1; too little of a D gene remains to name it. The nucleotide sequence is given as TGTGCCAGCAGCCAAGAACTCAGTTCGGCTGAAGCTTTCTTT. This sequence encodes CASSQELSSAEAFF.